Listed below are T cell receptor beta chains from one sample, sequenced in a study of blood T cell repertoires in COVID-19. Profiled with immunoSEQ multiplex PCR; TCRdb holds only in-frame clones, not every one. The data contain over 150,000 clones, just over 90% of them seen just once; the ten biggest clones take up around 5%. Sample: peripheral blood. The source is a man aged 18 to 30 with COVID-19, enrolled during active disease. Each CDR3 is given with its conserved first and last residue.

TRBV11-3	TRBJ1-3	CASSPGLGNTIYF
TRBV28	TRBJ2-7	CASSLVLRGSGEQYF
TRBV4-2	TRBJ2-5	CASSQDASWTAEGETQYF
TRBV7-9	TRBJ2-1	CASSGDIFYSYNEQFF
TRBV7-9	TRBJ2-7	CASSPRDRDFFEQYF
TRBV12-3/TRBV12-4	TRBJ2-1	CASSFVDYNEQFF
TRBV4-3	TRBJ2-3	CASSQGWTSGSTSTDTQYF
TRBV4-1	TRBJ1-2	CASTPLGRGNYGYTF
TRBV4-3	TRBJ1-4	CASSQDGGSRNEKLFF
TRBV5-5	TRBJ2-2	CASSARKNTGELFF
TRBV30	TRBJ2-1	CAYSYNEQFF
TRBV11-3	TRBJ2-2	CASSLAFGELFF
TRBV7-2	TRBJ1-2	CASSLSQEEANYGYTF
TRBV5-1	TRBJ1-3	CASSRATGGGNTIYF
TRBV29-1	TRBJ2-3	CSVEDLDLADTQYF
TRBV25-1	TRBJ1-2	CASTNSRGRRYTF
TRBV7-2	TRBJ2-7	CASSPPGYEQYF
TRBV5-1	TRBJ2-7	CASSFGYEQYF
TRBV7-2	TRBJ1-3	CASSLVGQGSSGNTIYF
TRBV7-2	TRBJ1-6	CASSPGQGNSPLHF
TRBV18	TRBJ2-1	CASSGDNEQFF
TRBV10-1	TRBJ2-7	CASRNGLAGEVSEQYF
TRBV10-3	TRBJ1-1	CAISEGLMNTEAFF
TRBV5-6	TRBJ2-7	CASSFLGREQYF
TRBV6-2/TRBV6-3	TRBJ1-4	CASSYYAWGQNNEKLLF
TRBV2	TRBJ1-2	CASNRDRDGGYTF
TRBV5-1	TRBJ1-2	CASSSQGGTNYGYTF
TRBV5-4	TRBJ2-7	CASSLGQGSSYEQYF
TRBV11-2	TRBJ2-2	CASSLAGGTGELFF